This T cell receptor beta chain was captured by sequencing in a study of Ad26.COV2.S vaccination and SARS-CoV-2 variants. Turning to the study itself: The authors gave Ad26.COV2.S intramuscularly, either once or twice 56 days apart.

The data were produced by immunoSEQ multiplex PCR, yet TCRdb's version contains in-frame clones alone and is incomplete. The sample shows 500,000 or so clones, around 90% of them seen only once. Treatment indicated: 15 to 20 received Ad26.COV2.S at low or high dose, single or two shots; about 5 received placebo; per-sample allocation not given. Specimen acquisition occurred on day 63 following the initial vaccine or placebo injection. V lost 0 bases, J lost 3 bases, and 9 bases lay in between. CDR1 and CDR2 (germline): SGHRS, YFSETQ. The CDR3 is made up of 14 amino acids. The V and J genes are TRBV5-1 and TRBJ1-2; D is perhaps TRBD1 (5 bases). Here the sequenced sample was peripheral blood, taken in a trial of Ad26.COV2.S vaccine versus placebo. The clonotype was recovered from a person aged 18-65 years who received the Ad26.COV2.S COVID-19 vaccine or a placebo. CDR3 protein: CASSLDATDYGYTF. Written as DNA, the CDR3 is TGCGCCAGCAGCTTGGACGCGACAGACTATGGCTACACCTTC. The variable domain in full, with the rest retrieved from reference TRBV5-1 and TRBJ1-2, is KAGVTQTPRYLIKTRGQQVTLSCSPISGHRSVSWYQQTPGQGLQFLFEYFSETQRNKGNFPGRFSGRQFSNSRSEMNVSTLELGDSALYLCASSLDATDYGYTFGSGTRLTVV.